Given below is one TCR beta chain in context. This record belongs to a study of blood T cell repertoires in COVID-19. Turning to the study itself: COVID-19 samples collected from the United States, Italy and Spain covered acute and convalescent phases.

CDR3 size: 14 residues. V lost 2 bases, J lost 7 bases, and 11 bases lay in between. Germline loops: CDR1 MNHEY, CDR2 SVGAGI. Data came from immunoSEQ multiplex PCR; TCRdb stores just in-frame clones and leaves some out. Of 150,000 to 160,000 clones listed, 80% to 90% are singletons. The origin of this receptor is a woman between 70 and 85 years old with acute or convalescent COVID-19. Material for sequencing was peripheral blood. The genes are TRBV6-5 and TRBJ2-2; no firm D call. The chain's CDR3 is CASSYGHFSGELFF. CDR3 nucleotide sequence: TGTGCCAGCAGTTACGGGCACTTTAGCGGGGAGCTGTTTTTT.